The entry below gives a single T cell receptor (beta chain) sequence along with its context. Its specificity is unknown. These data come from a study of spatial heterogeneity in lung cancer. Study information: Within tumor regions, the number of TCR transcripts tracked closely with a T cell module score obtained from matched bulk RNA-seq.

V was clipped by 6 bases and J by 0 bases; unmatched bases: 10. The CDR3 length is 16 residues. Time point meaning: sample taken at primary tumor resection. Unsorted whole RNA of tumor, nontumor lung or frozen PBMC was sequenced. Study observations and caveats: Tracking of tumor mutation counts was seen in expanded intratumoral alpha and beta TCR counts.

Each TCR cDNA molecule bore a unique molecular identifier. TCRdb recomputed calls from the 5' RACE reads with MiXCR, one row per CDR3 protein. Of 18,000 or so distinct CDR3 sequences listed, around 6.5% are singletons. The TCR was taken from a female donor with early-stage non-small cell lung cancer. This specimen consisted of lung tumor tissue, obtained at surgery. The chain employs TRBV12-3 or TRBV12-4 and TRBJ1-1; TRBD1 agrees at 7 bases. CDR3 sequence (DNA): TGTGCCAGCAGACCGACAGGGAATTTTATGAACACTGAAGCTTTCTTT. Protein sequence: CASRPTGNFMNTEAFF.